This TCR beta chain was sequenced in a study of ipilimumab plus nivolumab after autologous stem cell transplantation. The germline CDR1 and CDR2 sequences are MNHEY and SMNVEV (reference sequence). The CDR3 has 14 amino acids. V was shortened by 3 bases and J by 2 bases, with 9 bases between the two germline ends. Assay: immunoSEQ multiplex PCR; the TCRdb copy retains only in-frame clones and omits some. Among some 15,000 clones, approximately 72% were seen once, and the ten largest hold roughly a tenth. The V and J genes are TRBV27 and TRBJ2-3; D call uncertain. Sequencing used PBMCs, obtained in a trial of ipilimumab plus nivolumab as post-transplant consolidation. This TCR was sampled from a male donor with primary mediastinal lymphoma. This chain's CDR3 is CASSFWADTDTQYF. The CDR3 DNA sequence: TGTGCCAGCAGTTTCTGGGCGGACACAGATACGCAGTATTTT.